The entry that follows covers one TCR beta chain sequence. The germline CDR1 and CDR2 sequences are LNHDA and SQIVND (reference sequence). The CDR3 totals 15 residues. TCRdb reprocessed the 5' RACE reads and keeps a single row for each CDR3 protein, giving no DNA. The sample table sets out about 260,000 distinct CDR3 sequences. The data originate from a study of T cells expressing NK-cell markers. The sample comprised blood T cells: a sorted CD56 or NKG2C T cell subset, CD4+ or CD8+ T cells, or bulk PBMC T cells (not recorded which). This sequence joins TRBV19 and TRBJ2-3; TCRdb's D call, TRBD2, is unchecked because there is no DNA. This receptor was obtained from a woman aged 18-70 years in good health. The CDR3 sequence is CASRLAGYYTDTQYF.